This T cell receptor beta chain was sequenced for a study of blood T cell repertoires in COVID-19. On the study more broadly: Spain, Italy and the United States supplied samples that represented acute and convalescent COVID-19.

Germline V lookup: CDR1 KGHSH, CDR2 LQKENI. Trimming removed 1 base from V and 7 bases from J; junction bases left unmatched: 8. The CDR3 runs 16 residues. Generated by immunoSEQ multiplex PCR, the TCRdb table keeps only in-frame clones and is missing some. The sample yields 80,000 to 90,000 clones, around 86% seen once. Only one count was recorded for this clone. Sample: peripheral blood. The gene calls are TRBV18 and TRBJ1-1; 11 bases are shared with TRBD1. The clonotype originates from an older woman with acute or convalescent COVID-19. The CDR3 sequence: CASSPQKPGQGVEAFF. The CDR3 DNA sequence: TGTGCCAGCTCACCACAGAAACCGGGACAGGGGGTTGAAGCTTTCTTT.